The TCR beta chain under discussion was sequenced for a study of blood T cell repertoires in COVID-19. Study background: COVID-19 samples from acute and convalescent phases originated in the United States, Italy and Spain.

Ages ranged from about 18 to 100 years, with residence in some 25 US areas. Donors were grouped by their self-reported clinical history. Germline V gene data show CDR1 as GTSNPN and CDR2 as SVGIG (reference sequence). J lost 3 bases, V lost 0 bases, and 8 bases had no gene match. The CDR3 has 17 residues. In the authors' methods: Researchers report that nucleated cell counts were estimated from reference gene primer amplification. Profiled with immunoSEQ multiplex PCR; TCRdb holds only in-frame clones, not every one. The D gene and trimming were derived from the DNA, and the V and J assignments and clone size from that table. This sample yields 300,000 to 500,000 clones, of which 85% to 90% are seen a single time; over 0.9% belongs to the top ten.

The clonotype originates from a woman in her 30s with acute COVID-19. The chain employs TRBV30 and TRBJ2-6, with TRBD2 matching 7 bases. The sample taken for sequencing was PBMCs or T cells enriched from blood (not recorded which). Here the CDR3 DNA reads TGTGCCTGGAGTGTACGACGGGGCGGGGGTGGGGCCAACGTCCTGACTTTC. Its translation is CAWSVRRGGGGANVLTF.